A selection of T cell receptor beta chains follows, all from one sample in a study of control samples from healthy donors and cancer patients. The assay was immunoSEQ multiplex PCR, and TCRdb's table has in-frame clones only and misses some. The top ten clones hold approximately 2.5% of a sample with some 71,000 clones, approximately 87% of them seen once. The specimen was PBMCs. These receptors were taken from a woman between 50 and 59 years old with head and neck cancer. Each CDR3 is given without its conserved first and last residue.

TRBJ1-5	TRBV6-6	ASRLDGSNQPQH
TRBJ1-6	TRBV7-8	ASSLAGQDNSPLH
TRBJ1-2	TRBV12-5	ASGLVRGKGIYGYT
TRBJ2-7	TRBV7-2	ASSPRTGGTYEQY
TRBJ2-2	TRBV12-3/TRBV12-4	ASRRGGTGELF
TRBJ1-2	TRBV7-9	ASSPLGGGYT
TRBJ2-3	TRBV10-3	AIIDPGRTDTQY
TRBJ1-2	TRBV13	ASSLASGSSNYGYT
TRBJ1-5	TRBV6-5	ASGTNHQPQH
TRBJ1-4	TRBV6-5	ASSYSPVAEKLF